This TCR beta chain was sequenced during a study of Ad26.COV2.S vaccination and SARS-CoV-2 variants (dated by TCRdb to the early 2020s). Regarding the research as a whole: Donors in the vaccine arm were drawn from COV1001, a phase I-IIa trial of Ad26.COV2.S in healthy adults that was multicentre, randomized, double-blind and placebo-controlled. Ad26.COV2.S was administered intramuscularly at 5 x 10^10 or 1 x 10^11 viral particles, either as a single shot or as two shots given 56 days apart. TCRbeta repertoire sequencing was used to assess the specificity and breadth of SARS-CoV-2-reactive T cell receptors after Ad26.COV2.S vaccination. Throughout the experiments and outcome assessment, investigators stayed blinded to trial group allocation. The TCR-sequenced set comprised around 30 samples: some 20 Ad26.COV2.S vaccine recipients, 5 placebo recipients and 8 SARS-CoV-2 convalescent individuals. Trial participants were randomized into five groups of five, in which low-dose or high-dose Ad26.COV2.S was given once or twice, or placebo was given on both occasions.

This clone was observed a single time. The antigen it recognizes is unknown. No qualities accompany the bases; no much larger clone lies one base away. TCRbeta CDR3 regions were sequenced with the immunoSEQ Assay. After extraction, genomic DNA underwent amplification by bias-controlled multiplex PCR, followed by high-throughput sequencing. The authors processed their data as follows. To quantify the absolute abundance of every unique TCRbeta CDR3 region, sequences were collapsed and filtered. T cell fraction was estimated by normalization of TCRbeta template counts to usable DNA, with usable DNA being measured through amplification of reference genes present in all nucleated cells. Repertoire TCRs were annotated as SARS-CoV-2-specific when V gene, CDR3 amino acid sequence and J gene were exactly matched to a known reactive TCR set. The reference SARS-CoV-2 TCR set was derived from MIRA and filtered for enrichment in COVID-19-positive ImmuneCODE repertoires, a step that removed public or cross-reactive TCRs. Based on the MIRA antigens, annotated TCRs were further analysed at the level of specific ORF or position within ORF. Breadth was defined as annotated unique rearrangements over total unique productive rearrangements; depth was the summed frequency of those rearrangements. TCR breadth was compared between groups using two-sided Wilcoxon rank-sum tests. TCRdb stores this immuneACCESS table with in-frame sequences only. Part of the clones is absent; in the studies checked, under half of the shortfall reflects unresolved V genes, and no reason is known for the rest. The V and J calls and clone size are taken from that table; D and trimming were inferred from the DNA. This sample is represented by about 390,000 clones; 92% of them were singletons. The ten largest clonotypes hold more than 1.5% of the sample.

Trimming removed 0 bases from V and 4 bases from J, leaving 5 bases between the germline ends. CDR1 and CDR2 are read off the germline V gene (reference sequence) as LNHNV and YYDKDF. The CDR3 holds 13 amino acids from the cysteine to the phenylalanine. Of all the DNA, just the CDR3 is kept, 39 bases in frame from base 1. The research as a whole found: Vaccine and placebo recipients had similar non-spike TCR breadth, a finding consistent with the vaccine containing only spike. The study was not powered for comparison of responses between vaccine doses or regimens. The authors noted that the TCR breadth and depth analyses may have underestimated total T cell responses. After vaccination, substantial breadth of spike-specific CD8+ and CD4+ T cell responses was reported. Higher spike-specific TCR breadth was observed in Ad26.COV2.S recipients than in placebo recipients (P = 0.0014).

The meaning of the sample's treatment or condition label: some 19 received Ad26.COV2.S at low or high dose, single or two shots; five or six received placebo; per-sample allocation not given. For vaccine and placebo recipients, the sequenced repertoires came from samples collected on day 63 after the first injection. Cohort 1b enrolled around 23 adults aged 18-55 years at a single site in Boston, USA, between 29 July and 7 August 2020. Ad26.COV2.S was a replication-incompetent adenovirus type 26 vector that expressed a prefusion-stabilized SARS-CoV-2 spike protein derived from the original Wuhan strain.

The source material was peripheral blood, sampled in a trial of Ad26.COV2.S vaccine versus placebo. This sequence was found in a person aged 18-60 years who received the Ad26.COV2.S COVID-19 vaccine or a placebo. This chain joins TRBV15 to TRBJ2-3, with the D gene uncertain. The nucleotide sequence is TGTGCCACCAGCAGAGATATGGCAGATACGCAGTATTTT. This yields the protein CATSRDMADTQYF.